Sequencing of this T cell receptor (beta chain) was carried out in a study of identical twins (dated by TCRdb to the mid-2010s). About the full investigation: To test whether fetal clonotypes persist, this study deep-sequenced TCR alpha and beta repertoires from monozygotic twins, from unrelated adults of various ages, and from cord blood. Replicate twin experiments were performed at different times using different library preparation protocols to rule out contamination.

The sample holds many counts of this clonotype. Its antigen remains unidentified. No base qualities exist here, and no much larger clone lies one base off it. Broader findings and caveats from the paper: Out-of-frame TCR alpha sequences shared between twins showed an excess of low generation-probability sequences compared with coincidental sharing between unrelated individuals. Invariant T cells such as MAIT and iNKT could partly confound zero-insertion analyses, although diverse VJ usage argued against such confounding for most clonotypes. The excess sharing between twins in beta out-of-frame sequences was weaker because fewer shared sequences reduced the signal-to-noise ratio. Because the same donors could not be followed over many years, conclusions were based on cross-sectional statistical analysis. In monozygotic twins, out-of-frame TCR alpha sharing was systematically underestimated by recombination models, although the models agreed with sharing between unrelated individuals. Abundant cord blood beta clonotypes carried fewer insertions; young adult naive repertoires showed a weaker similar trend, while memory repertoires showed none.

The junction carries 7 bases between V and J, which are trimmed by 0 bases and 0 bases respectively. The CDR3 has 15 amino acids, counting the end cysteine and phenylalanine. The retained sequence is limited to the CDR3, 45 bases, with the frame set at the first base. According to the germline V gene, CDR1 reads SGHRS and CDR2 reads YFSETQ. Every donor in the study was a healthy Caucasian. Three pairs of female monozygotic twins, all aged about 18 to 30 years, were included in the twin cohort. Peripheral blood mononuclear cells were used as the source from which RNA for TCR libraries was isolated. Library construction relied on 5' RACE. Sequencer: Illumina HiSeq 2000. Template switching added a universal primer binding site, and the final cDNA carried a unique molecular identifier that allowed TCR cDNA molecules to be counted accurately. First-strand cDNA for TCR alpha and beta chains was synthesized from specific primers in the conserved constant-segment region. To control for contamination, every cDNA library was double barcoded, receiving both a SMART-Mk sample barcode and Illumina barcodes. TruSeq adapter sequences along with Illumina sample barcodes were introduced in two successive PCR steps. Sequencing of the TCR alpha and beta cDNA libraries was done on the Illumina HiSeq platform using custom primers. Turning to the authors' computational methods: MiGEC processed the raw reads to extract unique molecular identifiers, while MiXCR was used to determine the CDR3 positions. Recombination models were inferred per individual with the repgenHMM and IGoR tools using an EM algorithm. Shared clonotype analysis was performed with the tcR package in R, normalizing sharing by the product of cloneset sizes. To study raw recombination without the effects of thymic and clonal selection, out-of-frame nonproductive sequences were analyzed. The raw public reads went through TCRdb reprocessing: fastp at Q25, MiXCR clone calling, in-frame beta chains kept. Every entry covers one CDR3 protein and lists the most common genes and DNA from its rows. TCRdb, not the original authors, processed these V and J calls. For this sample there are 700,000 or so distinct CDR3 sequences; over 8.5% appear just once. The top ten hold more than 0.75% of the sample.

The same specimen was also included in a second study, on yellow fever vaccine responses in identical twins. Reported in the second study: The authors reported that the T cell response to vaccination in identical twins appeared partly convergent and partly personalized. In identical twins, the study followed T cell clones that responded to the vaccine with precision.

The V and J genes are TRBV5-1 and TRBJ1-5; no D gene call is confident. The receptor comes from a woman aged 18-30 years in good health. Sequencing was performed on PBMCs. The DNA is TGCGCCAGCAGCTTGGATTCAGCTAGCAATCAGCCCCAGCATTTT. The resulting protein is CASSLDSASNQPQHF.